Listed below are T cell receptor beta chains from one sample, sequenced in a study of PD-1 blockade in classical Hodgkin lymphoma. The protocol was immunoSEQ multiplex PCR, while the TCRdb copy is restricted to in-frame clones and leaves out a portion. The profile shows 70,000 or so clones, 93% of them singletons. The sequencing input was peripheral blood mononuclear cells (PBMCs). All receptors derive from a human donor with classical Hodgkin lymphoma. CDR3s include the opening cysteine and the closing phenylalanine or tryptophan. D genes are given only for firm matches. Where a row states a size, it is once, few, many or the class of an expanded clone; other rows omit it.

V,size,D,J,CDR3,DNA
TRBV27,few,TRBD1,TRBJ2-7,CASSPLRDRVPEQYF,TGTGCCAGCAGCCCCTTGAGGGACAGAGTGCCCGAGCAGTACTTC
TRBV19,-,TRBD1,TRBJ2-5,CASSMGQKETQYF,TGTGCCAGTAGTATGGGACAGAAAGAGACCCAGTACTTC
TRBV29-1,-,-,TRBJ1-2,CSVEDSNYGYTF,TGCAGCGTCGAGGACAGTAACTATGGCTACACCTTC
TRBV6-6,-,-,TRBJ2-1,CASSPSTYNEQFF,TGTGCCAGCAGTCCCTCCACCTACAATGAGCAGTTCTTC
TRBV5-1,once,-,TRBJ2-2,CASSLAGDSSGELFF,TGCGCCAGCAGCTTGGCAGGCGATTCCTCCGGGGAGCTGTTTTTT
TRBV4-1,-,TRBD2,TRBJ2-2,CASRQTPGGINTGELFF,TGCGCCAGCAGACAGACGCCGGGGGGGATAAACACCGGGGAGCTGTTTTTT
TRBV6-5,-,-,TRBJ1-2,CASRDIGGFYGYTF,TGTGCCAGCAGGGACATTGGGGGGTTCTATGGCTACACCTTC
TRBV29-1,-,-,TRBJ1-1,CSVEKWGENTEAFF,TGCAGCGTTGAGAAGTGGGGCGAGAACACTGAAGCTTTCTTT
TRBV5-1,-,-,TRBJ1-1,CASSLSGGLTEAFF,TGCGCCAGCAGCTTGTCGGGGGGTCTCACTGAAGCTTTCTTT
TRBV11-2,once,-,TRBJ2-7,CASSLARTQLQYF,TGTGCCAGCAGCTTAGCACGGACCCAACTGCAGTACTTC
TRBV6-5,once,-,TRBJ1-2,CASSNGANYGYTF,TGTGCCAGCAGTAACGGAGCTAACTATGGCTACACCTTC
TRBV19,-,TRBD1,TRBJ2-7,CASSIGGTGGYEQYF,TGTGCCAGTAGTATTGGGGGGACAGGAGGCTACGAGCAGTACTTC
TRBV5-1,-,-,TRBJ2-5,CASTDTGRETQYF,TGCGCCAGCACAGACACAGGGCGAGAGACCCAGTACTTC
TRBV6-6,-,TRBD1,TRBJ1-4,CASSYQGEGEKLFF,TGTGCCAGCAGTTACCAGGGGGAGGGGGAAAAACTGTTTTTT
TRBV6-5,-,-,TRBJ1-2,CASSSGRSYGYTF,TGTGCCAGCAGTTCAGGACGCAGCTATGGCTACACCTTC
TRBV5-4,-,TRBD2,TRBJ2-5,CASSRFRGGGTETQYF,TGTGCCAGCAGTCGATTTCGTGGGGGGGGAACAGAGACCCAGTACTTC
TRBV7-6,-,-,TRBJ2-2,CASSQTERAGELFF,TGTGCCAGCAGCCAAACTGAAAGGGCCGGGGAGCTGTTTTTT
TRBV6-5,-,TRBD1,TRBJ2-7,CASRITPQGGEQYF,TGTGCCAGCAGAATAACCCCACAGGGGGGCGAGCAGTACTTC
TRBV11-2,-,-,TRBJ1-1,CASSFQGNRAEAFF,TGTGCCAGCAGCTTCCAGGGGAATCGGGCTGAAGCTTTCTTT
TRBV2,-,TRBD1,TRBJ1-3,CASSESGGFGNTIYF,TGTGCCAGCAGTGAGTCAGGGGGCTTTGGAAACACCATATATTTT
TRBV2,-,-,TRBJ1-6,CASSLTRSPLHF,TGTGCCAGCAGCCTCACTCGGTCACCCCTCCACTTT
TRBV28,-,-,TRBJ2-3,CASSFDRNTDTQYF,TGTGCCAGCAGTTTTGATAGAAACACAGATACGCAGTATTTT
TRBV29-1,-,TRBD1,TRBJ1-1,CSVPDRDAEAFF,TGCAGCGTACCCGACAGGGACGCTGAAGCTTTCTTT
TRBV18,-,-,TRBJ1-1,CASSPPSVPSNTEAFF,TGTGCCAGCTCACCACCTTCGGTACCATCGAACACTGAAGCTTTCTTT
TRBV4-3,-,TRBD2,TRBJ2-1,CASSLAASGIPNEQFF,TGCGCCAGCAGCCTAGCTGCTAGCGGGATCCCCAATGAGCAGTTCTTC
TRBV18,-,-,TRBJ1-4,CASSPTVATNEKLFF,TGTGCCAGCTCACCAACCGTTGCCACTAATGAAAAACTGTTTTTT
TRBV6-5,-,-,TRBJ1-3,CASSYSAGAGNTIYF,TGTGCCAGCAGTTACTCGGCAGGGGCTGGAAACACCATATATTTT
TRBV2,-,-,TRBJ1-2,CASSGWEGRLGGYTF,TGTGCCAGCAGTGGGTGGGAGGGGAGGTTAGGCGGCTACACCTTC
TRBV28,-,TRBD1,TRBJ1-4,CASSFYDRGREKLFF,TGTGCCAGCAGTTTCTACGACAGGGGCCGAGAAAAACTGTTTTTT
TRBV7-2,few,-,TRBJ1-1,CASSFSVNTEAFF,TGTGCCAGCAGCTTTTCGGTGAACACTGAAGCTTTCTTT
TRBV2,-,-,TRBJ2-7,CASRDNSYEQYF,TGTGCCAGCCGGGACAACTCCTACGAGCAGTACTTC
TRBV7-2,-,TRBD2,TRBJ2-3,CASSLAGTSGRPSTDTQYF,TGTGCCAGCAGCTTAGCTGGGACTAGCGGGAGGCCTAGCACAGATACGCAGTATTTT
TRBV6-5,-,-,TRBJ1-1,CASSYSIIVMNTEAFF,TGTGCCAGCAGTTACTCGATCATAGTGATGAACACTGAAGCTTTCTTT
TRBV10-3,-,-,TRBJ2-2,CATEGDTAVTGELFF,TGTGCCACCGAGGGAGACACCGCTGTGACCGGGGAGCTGTTTTTT
TRBV6-5,-,-,TRBJ2-2,CASSSHVYGELFF,TGTGCCAGCAGTTCGCACGTTTACGGGGAGCTGTTTTTT
TRBV6-5,once,TRBD1,TRBJ1-2,CASSRQGSDYGYTF,TGTGCCAGCAGCCGACAGGGGTCGGACTATGGCTACACCTTC
TRBV5-1,once,-,TRBJ1-1,CASSPGLSNTEAFF,TGCGCCAGCAGCCCCGGACTGTCGAACACTGAAGCTTTCTTT
TRBV5-1,-,TRBD2,TRBJ2-1,CASSLATSGGYNEQFF,TGCGCCAGCAGCTTGGCGACTAGCGGGGGCTACAATGAGCAGTTCTTC
TRBV7-2,-,TRBD1,TRBJ1-2,CASSPLDRVNYGYTF,TGTGCCAGCAGCCCTCTGGACAGGGTAAACTATGGCTACACCTTC
TRBV5-1,-,-,TRBJ1-1,CASSLGQVTMNTEAFF,TGCGCCAGCAGCTTGGGACAGGTCACCATGAACACTGAAGCTTTCTTT
TRBV5-1,-,-,TRBJ1-1,CASSLRTDINTEAFF,TGCGCCAGCAGCTTACGGACGGATATTAACACTGAAGCTTTCTTT
TRBV6-1,-,TRBD1,TRBJ1-6,CASSWDRGLSSPLHF,TGTGCCAGCAGTTGGGACAGGGGGCTGAGTTCACCCCTCCACTTT
TRBV30,-,-,TRBJ1-3,CAWSVVGPRTYF,TGTGCCTGGAGTGTAGTAGGCCCCAGGACATATTTT
TRBV6-1,once,-,TRBJ1-3,CASSEAYSGFTSGNTIYF,TGTGCCAGCAGTGAAGCCTACAGTGGCTTCACCTCTGGAAACACCATATATTTT
TRBV5-6,-,-,TRBJ2-2,CASSLGVQSRGSTGELFF,TGTGCCAGCAGCTTGGGGGTCCAGTCAAGGGGTAGCACCGGGGAGCTGTTTTTT
TRBV6-5,-,-,TRBJ1-6,CASSYSAGVGNSPLHF,TGTGCCAGCAGTTACTCCGCAGGGGTGGGAAATTCACCCCTCCACTTT
TRBV2,-,-,TRBJ1-3,CASSWSLGNTIYF,TGTGCCAGCAGTTGGAGTCTGGGAAACACCATATATTTT
TRBV19,-,-,TRBJ1-2,CASMRGGDVGYGYTF,TGTGCCAGCATGAGAGGTGGCGACGTGGGCTATGGCTACACCTTC
TRBV7-2,-,-,TRBJ2-3,CASSAGPTPGDTQYF,TGTGCCAGCAGCGCCGGACCCACCCCAGGGGATACGCAGTATTTT
TRBV6-6,-,-,TRBJ2-6,CASTRSGANVLTF,TGTGCCAGCACCCGCTCTGGGGCCAACGTCCTGACTTTC
TRBV6-1,-,-,TRBJ2-1,CASSKTGWYNEQFF,TGTGCCAGCAGTAAAACAGGGTGGTACAATGAGCAGTTCTTC
TRBV6-5,-,-,TRBJ1-5,CASSYGYRTQPQHF,TGTGCCAGCAGTTACGGCTACAGAACTCAGCCCCAGCATTTT